This T cell receptor (beta chain) appears in the sequencing data of a study of naive and memory T cell subsets. Two oligonucleotides, mixed equimolar, formed the beta constant-region primer covering TRBC1 and TRBC2. TCRdb analysed the UMI-ligation and nested PCR reads with MiXCR anew, one entry per CDR3 protein. Here the sample spans some 150,000 distinct CDR3 sequences, about a sixth being singletons. Points from the study as a whole: A few larger clonotypes appeared in naive repertoires, especially CD8, possibly memory cells re-expressing CD45RA.

This clonotype was counted between two and nine times. The target antigen is unknown. The trim removed 1 base at V and 2 bases at J, leaving 7 bases unmatched. The CDR3 totals 16 residues. Germline loops: CDR1 LGHNA, CDR2 YNFKEQ. Sequencing input: naive CD4+ T cells from blood. This TCR came from a human donor in good health. The chain employs TRBV4-2 and TRBJ2-7; TRBD1 aligns across 8 bases. The CDR3 spells CASSQAWDRRPYEQYF. The CDR3 DNA follows: TGTGCCAGCAGCCAAGCCTGGGACAGGAGGCCCTACGAGCAGTACTTC.